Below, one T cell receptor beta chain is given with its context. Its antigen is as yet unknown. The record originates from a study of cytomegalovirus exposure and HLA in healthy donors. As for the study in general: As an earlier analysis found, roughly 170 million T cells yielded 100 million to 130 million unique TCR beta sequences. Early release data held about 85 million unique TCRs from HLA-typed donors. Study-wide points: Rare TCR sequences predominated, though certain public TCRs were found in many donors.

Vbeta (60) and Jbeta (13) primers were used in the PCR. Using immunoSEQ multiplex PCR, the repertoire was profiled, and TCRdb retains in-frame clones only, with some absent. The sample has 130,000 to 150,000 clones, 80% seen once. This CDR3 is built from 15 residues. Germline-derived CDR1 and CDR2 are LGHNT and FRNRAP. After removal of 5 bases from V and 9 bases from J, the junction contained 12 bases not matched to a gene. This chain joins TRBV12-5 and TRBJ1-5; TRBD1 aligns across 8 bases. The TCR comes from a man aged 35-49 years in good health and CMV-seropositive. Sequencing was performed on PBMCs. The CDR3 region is CASGKGQGSLWPQHF. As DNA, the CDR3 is TGTGCTAGTGGTAAAGGACAGGGTAGTTTATGGCCCCAGCATTTT.